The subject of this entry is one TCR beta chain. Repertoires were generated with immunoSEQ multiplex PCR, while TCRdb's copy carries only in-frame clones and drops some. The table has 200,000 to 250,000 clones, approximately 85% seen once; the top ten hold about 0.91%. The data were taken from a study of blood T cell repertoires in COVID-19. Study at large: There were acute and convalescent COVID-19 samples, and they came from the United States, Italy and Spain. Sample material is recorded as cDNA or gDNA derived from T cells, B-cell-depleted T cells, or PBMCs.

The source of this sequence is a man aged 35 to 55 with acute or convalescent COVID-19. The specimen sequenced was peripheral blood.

Here the CDR3 DNA reads TGTGCCAGCAGGTCCCTTCAGACCCAGTACTTC. It codes for CASRSLQTQYF. The chain links TRBV6-5 to TRBJ2-5, with no clear D. In germline, CDR1 is MNHEY, CDR2 SVGAGI. The V end lost 6 bases, the J end lost 6 bases, and 8 bases lay between the germline ends. This CDR3 is 11 amino acids long.